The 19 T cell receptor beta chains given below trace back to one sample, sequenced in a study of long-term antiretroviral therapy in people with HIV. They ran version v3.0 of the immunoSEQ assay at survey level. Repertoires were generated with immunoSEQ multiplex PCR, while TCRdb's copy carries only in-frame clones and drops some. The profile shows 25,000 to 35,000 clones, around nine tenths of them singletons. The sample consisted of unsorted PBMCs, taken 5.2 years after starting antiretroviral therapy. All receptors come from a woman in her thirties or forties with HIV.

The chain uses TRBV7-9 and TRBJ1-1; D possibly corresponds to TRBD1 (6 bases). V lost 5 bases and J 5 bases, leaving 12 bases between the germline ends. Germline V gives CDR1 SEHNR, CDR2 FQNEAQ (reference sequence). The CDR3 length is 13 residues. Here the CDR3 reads CASSAEGGTEAFF. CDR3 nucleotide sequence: TGTGCCAGCAGCGCCGAGGGGGGGACTGAAGCTTTCTTT.

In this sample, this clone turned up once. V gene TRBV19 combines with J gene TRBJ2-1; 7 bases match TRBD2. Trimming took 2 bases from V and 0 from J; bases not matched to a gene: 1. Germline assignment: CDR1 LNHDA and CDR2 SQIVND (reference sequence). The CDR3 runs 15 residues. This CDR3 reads CASSITGGSYNEQFF. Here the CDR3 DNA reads TGTGCCAGTAGTATAACGGGAGGCTCCTACAATGAGCAGTTCTTC.

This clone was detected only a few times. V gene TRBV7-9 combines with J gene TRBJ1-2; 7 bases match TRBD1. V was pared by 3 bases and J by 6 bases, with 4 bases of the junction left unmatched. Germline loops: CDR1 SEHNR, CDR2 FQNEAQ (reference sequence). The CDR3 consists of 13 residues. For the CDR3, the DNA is TGTGCCAGCAGCTTCGAAGGGGGCAATGGCTACACCTTC. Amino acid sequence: CASSFEGGNGYTF.

The CDR3 region is CASSPGPGLAGNNEQFF. For the CDR3, the DNA is TGTGCCAGCAGCCCTGGACCGGGACTAGCGGGTAACAATGAGCAGTTCTTC. The chain joins TRBV13 to TRBJ2-1, with TRBD2 identical over 12 bases. This CDR3 has 17 amino acids. Germline V gene data show CDR1 as PRHDT and CDR2 as FYEKMQ (reference sequence). Unmatched junction bases numbered 10, after V lost 5 bases and J lost 5 bases.

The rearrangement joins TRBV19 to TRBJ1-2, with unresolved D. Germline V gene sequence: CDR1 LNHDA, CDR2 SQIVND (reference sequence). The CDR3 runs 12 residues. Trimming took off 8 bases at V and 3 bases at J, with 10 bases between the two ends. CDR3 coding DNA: TGTGCCAGTGACCCCGGGCACTATGGCTACACCTTC. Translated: CASDPGHYGYTF.

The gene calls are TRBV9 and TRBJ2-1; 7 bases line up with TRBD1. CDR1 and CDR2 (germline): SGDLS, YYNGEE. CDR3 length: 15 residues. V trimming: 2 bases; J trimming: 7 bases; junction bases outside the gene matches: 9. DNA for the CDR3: TGTGCCAGCAGCGTTGAGGGACAGCAGAGTAATGAGCAGTTCTTC. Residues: CASSVEGQQSNEQFF. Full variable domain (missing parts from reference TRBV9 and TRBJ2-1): DSGVTQTPKHLITATGQRVTLRCSPRSGDLSVYWYQQSLDQGLQFLIQYYNGEERAKGNILERFSAQQFPDLHSELNLSSLELGDSALYFCASSVEGQQSNEQFFGPGTRLTVL.

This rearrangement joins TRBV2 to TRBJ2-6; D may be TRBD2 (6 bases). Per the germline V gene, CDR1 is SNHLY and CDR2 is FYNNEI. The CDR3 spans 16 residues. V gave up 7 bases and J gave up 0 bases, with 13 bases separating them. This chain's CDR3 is CASTPEGNSGANVLTF. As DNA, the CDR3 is TGTGCCAGCACTCCGGAGGGAAACTCTGGGGCCAACGTCCTGACTTTC.

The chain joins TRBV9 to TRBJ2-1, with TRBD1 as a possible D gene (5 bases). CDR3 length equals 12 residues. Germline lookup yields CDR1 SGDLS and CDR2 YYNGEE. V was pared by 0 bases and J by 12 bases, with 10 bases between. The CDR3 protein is CASSVEGLGQFF. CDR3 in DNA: TGTGCCAGCAGCGTAGAGGGGCTGGGGCAGTTCTTC.

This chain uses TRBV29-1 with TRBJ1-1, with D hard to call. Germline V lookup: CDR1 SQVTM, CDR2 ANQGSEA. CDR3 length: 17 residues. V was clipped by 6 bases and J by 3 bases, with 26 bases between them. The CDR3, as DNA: TGCAGCGTCTCCTTGGTCACCGGCCCACTTTTGTACACTGAAGCTTTCTTT. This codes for CSVSLVTGPLLYTEAFF. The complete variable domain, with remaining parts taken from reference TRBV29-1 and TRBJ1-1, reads SAVISQKPSRDICQRGTSLTIQCQVDSQVTMMFWYRQQPGQSLTLIATANQGSEATYESGFVIDKFPISRPNLTFSTLTVSNMSPEDSSIYLCSVSLVTGPLLYTEAFFGQGTRLTVV.

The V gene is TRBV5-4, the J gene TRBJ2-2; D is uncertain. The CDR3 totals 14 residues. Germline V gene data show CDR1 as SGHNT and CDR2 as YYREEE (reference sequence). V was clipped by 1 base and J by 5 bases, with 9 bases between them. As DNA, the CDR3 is TGTGCCAGCAGCTTGTGGGGTGCAACCGGGGAGCTGTTTTTT. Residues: CASSLWGATGELFF.

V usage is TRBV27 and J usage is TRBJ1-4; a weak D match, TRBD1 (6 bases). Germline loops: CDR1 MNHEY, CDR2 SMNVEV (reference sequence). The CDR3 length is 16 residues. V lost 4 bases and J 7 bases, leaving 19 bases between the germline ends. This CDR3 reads CASSSHRTGLGEKLFF. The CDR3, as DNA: TGTGCCAGCAGTTCCCACAGAACAGGGTTGGGTGAAAAACTGTTTTTT.

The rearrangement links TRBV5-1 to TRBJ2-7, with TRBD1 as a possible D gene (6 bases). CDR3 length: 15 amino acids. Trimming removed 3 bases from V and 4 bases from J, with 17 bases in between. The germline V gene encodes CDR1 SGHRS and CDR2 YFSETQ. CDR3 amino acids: CASSSNSGDFYEQYF. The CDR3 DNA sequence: TGCGCCAGCAGCTCCAACTCAGGGGATTTTTACGAGCAGTACTTC.

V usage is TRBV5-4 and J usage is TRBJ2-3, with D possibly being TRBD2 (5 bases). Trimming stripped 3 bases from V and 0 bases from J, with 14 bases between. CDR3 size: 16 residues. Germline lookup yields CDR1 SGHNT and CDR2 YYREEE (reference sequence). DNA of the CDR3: TGTGCCAGCAGCTCTGGTACTAGAAGGAGCACAGATACGCAGTATTTT. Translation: CASSSGTRRSTDTQYF.

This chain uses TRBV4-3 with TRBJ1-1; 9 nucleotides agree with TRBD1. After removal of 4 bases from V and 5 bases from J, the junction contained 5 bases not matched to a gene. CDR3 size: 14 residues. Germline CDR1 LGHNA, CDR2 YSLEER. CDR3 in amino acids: CASSPGTGTTEAFF. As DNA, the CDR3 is TGCGCCAGCAGCCCCGGGACAGGGACGACTGAAGCTTTCTTT.

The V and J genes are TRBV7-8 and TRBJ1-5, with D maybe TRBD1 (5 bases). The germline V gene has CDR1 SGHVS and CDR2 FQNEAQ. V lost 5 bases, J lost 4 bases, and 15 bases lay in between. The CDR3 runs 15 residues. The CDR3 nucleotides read TGTGCCAGCAGCGTATCCGGGACTCAAAATCAGCCCCAGCATTTT. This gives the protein CASSVSGTQNQPQHF.

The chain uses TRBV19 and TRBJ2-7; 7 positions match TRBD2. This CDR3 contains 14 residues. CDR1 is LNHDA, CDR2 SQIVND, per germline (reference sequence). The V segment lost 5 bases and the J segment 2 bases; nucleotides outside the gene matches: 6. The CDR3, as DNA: TGTGCCAGTAGTTTTTCTAGCGGAGCCTACGAGCAGTACTTC. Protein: CASSFSSGAYEQYF.

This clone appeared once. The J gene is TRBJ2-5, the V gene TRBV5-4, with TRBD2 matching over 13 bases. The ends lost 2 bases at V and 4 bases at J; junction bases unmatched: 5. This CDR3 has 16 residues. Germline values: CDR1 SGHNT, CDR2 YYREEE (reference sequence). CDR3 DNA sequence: TGTGCCAGCAGCTTACGACTAGCGGGAGGTCTAGAGACCCAGTACTTC. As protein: CASSLRLAGGLETQYF.

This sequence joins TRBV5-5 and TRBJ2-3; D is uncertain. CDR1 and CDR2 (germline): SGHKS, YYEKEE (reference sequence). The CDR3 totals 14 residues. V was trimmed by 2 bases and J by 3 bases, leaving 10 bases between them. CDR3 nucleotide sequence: TGTGCCAGCAGCTTTGGCTACAGAACAGATACGCAGTATTTT. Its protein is CASSFGYRTDTQYF.

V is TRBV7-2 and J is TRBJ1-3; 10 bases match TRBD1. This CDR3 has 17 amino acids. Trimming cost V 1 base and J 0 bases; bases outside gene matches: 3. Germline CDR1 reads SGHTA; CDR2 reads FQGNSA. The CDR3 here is CASSLGGQGLSGNTIYF. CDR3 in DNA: TGTGCCAGCAGCTTAGGGGGACAGGGGCTCTCTGGAAACACCATATATTTT.